These 5 T cell receptor beta chains originate from one sample sequenced in a study of response to subunit inactivated influenza vaccine. MiXCR, applied by TCRdb to the RT-PCR reads, yields one record per CDR3 protein. This table has roughly 550,000 distinct CDR3 sequences, under 30% appearing once. These sequences were also reported in another study, on T cells expressing NK-cell markers. That work contributes: Making the TCR beta cDNA relied on 5'RACE template switching with UMIs.

Sample: CD4+ T cells sorted from PBMCs, taken 11 to 12 days after vaccination. The receptors originated from a man aged 45-65 years who received an inactivated influenza vaccine.

Remarks on this clonotype: One end of the junction varies from germline; a read error may be responsible. This chain links TRBV20-1 with TRBJ1-1, with unresolved D. This CDR3 spans 8 amino acids. Germline CDR1 and CDR2: DFQATT and SNEGSKA (reference sequence). As DNA, the CDR3 is TGCAGTGCTGGGCAACGGGGCTTT. Protein product: CSAGQRGF.

The V gene is TRBV25-1, the J gene TRBJ2-5, with 7 bases that match TRBD2. Germline trimming cut 3 bases from V and 1 base from J; bases unmatched to any gene: 14. The CDR3 length is 18 residues. CDR1 is MGHDK, CDR2 SYGVNS, per germline. The CDR3 protein is CASSDGPQGAGSQETQYF. DNA for the CDR3: TGTGCCAGCAGTGATGGGCCGCAGGGAGCGGGGTCCCAAGAGACCCAGTACTTC. Complete variable domain (other parts from reference TRBV25-1 and TRBJ2-5): EADIYQTPRYLVIGTGKKITLECSQTMGHDKMYWYQQDPGMELHLIHYSYGVNSTEKGDLSSESTVSRIRTEHFPLTLESARPSHTSQYLCASSDGPQGAGSQETQYFGPGTRLLVL.

This clonotype came up many times. The chain uses TRBV9 and TRBJ2-2; TRBD1 aligns across 10 bases. The CDR3 has 16 amino acids. Trimming removed 6 bases from V and 4 bases from J; junction bases left unmatched: 9. Germline CDR1 and CDR2: SGDLS and YYNGEE. Here the CDR3 DNA reads TGTGCCAGCACGCGGACAGGGGGAAGAACCACCGGGGAGCTGTTTTTT. Translated, it gives CASTRTGGRTTGELFF.

V is TRBV18 and J is TRBJ2-1, with 12 nucleotides matching TRBD2. The ends lost 0 bases at V and 8 bases at J; junction bases unmatched: 8. The CDR3 length is 17 residues. Germline V lookup: CDR1 KGHSH, CDR2 LQKENI. CDR3 DNA: TGTGCCAGCTCACCACCGCCTAGCGGGAGGGCCGTGGATGAGCAGTTCTTC. This sequence encodes CASSPPPSGRAVDEQFF.

This clonotype was found a few times. The chain has TRBV21-1 and TRBJ1-5. TRBV21-1 is assigned pseudogene status. The CDR3 extends over 15 amino acids. Written as DNA, the CDR3 is TGTGCCAGCATAACCGTCCGGAATAGCAATCAGCCCCAGCATTTT. Amino acid sequence: CASITVRNSNQPQHF.